The 21 T cell receptor beta chains in this list originate from one sample, sequenced in a study of blood T cells in healthy people across ages. For the second PCR, which ran for roughly 6 to 12 cycles, a sample-barcoded 5' primer and a J-beta primer mix were used. TCRdb independently ran MiXCR on the 5' RACE reads; one entry per CDR3 protein. Seen here are about 290,000 distinct CDR3 sequences, roughly 29% observed once, and the top ten hold roughly 30%. Sequenced material: blood. These receptors were collected from a woman between 65 and 79 years old in good health.

The chain joins TRBV20-1 to TRBJ2-5, with 9 bases identical to TRBD1. The better agreement between TRBJ2-7 and the DNA end casts doubt on the J call. CDR3 length equals 14 residues. Germline-derived CDR1 and CDR2 are DFQATT and SNEGSKA (reference sequence). The CDR3, as DNA: TGCAGTGCTCGGACAGGGGCCATGCCCTACGAGCAGTACTTC. Translated, it gives CSARTGAMPYEQYF.

In this sample, this clonotype is medium-sized. CDR3 sequence reads: CASTTEVSGNTIYF. The CDR3 nucleotides are TGTGCCAGCACCACGGAAGTCTCTGGAAACACCATATATTTT. The chain combines TRBV28 with TRBJ1-3; unclear D gene. The CDR3 sequence is 14 residues long. The germline CDR1 and CDR2 sequences are MDHEN and SYDVKM. Deletions cut 7 bases from V and 0 bases from J, with 10 bases between.

The chain links TRBV7-2 to TRBJ2-3; TRBD2 matches at 9 bases. CDR3 length: 16 residues. CDR1 is SGHTA, CDR2 FQGNSA, per germline. V dropped 5 bases and J dropped 3; count of bases not matched to a gene: 9. The CDR3 is CASSPAGSGRTDTQYF. CDR3 DNA: TGTGCCAGCAGCCCGGCTGGTAGCGGGAGAACAGATACGCAGTATTTT. The full variable domain, in which reference TRBV7-2 and TRBJ2-3 provide the parts outside the CDR3, is GAGVSQSPSNKVTEKGKDVELRCDPISGHTALYWYRQSLGQGLEFLIYFQGNSAPDKSGLPSDRFSAERTGGSVSTLTIQRTQQEDSAVYLCASSPAGSGRTDTQYFGPGTRLTVL.

This clonotype was seen repeatedly, ten times or more. An end of the junction differs from the germline gene, which may be a read error. The V call is TRBV29-1, the J call TRBJ1-1; D is possibly TRBD1 (5 bases). Germline V gene lookup returns CDR1 SQVTM and CDR2 ANQGSEA. CDR3 length: 11 residues. CDR3 sequence reads: CSVSQVTEAFF. CDR3 DNA sequence: TGCAGCGTTTCACAGGTGACTGAAGCATTCTTT.

This clonotype has more than one count but fewer than ten. At one boundary the junction diverges from the germline segment, which might be a read error. V usage is TRBV7-2 and J usage is TRBJ2-2; D possibly uses TRBD1 or TRBD2 (5 bases each). The germline V gene encodes CDR1 SGHTA and CDR2 FQGNSA. The CDR3 extends over 15 amino acids. This CDR3 is CASSTGLWGTGELFF. The CDR3 DNA is TGTGCCAGCAGCACCGGACTGTGGGGCACCGGGGAGCTGTTCTTT.

This clonotype showed up just a few times. Mismatch with germline at one junction end may stem from a read error. The rearrangement links TRBV6-1 to TRBJ2-5; maybe TRBD1 (5 bases). There are 14 residues in the CDR3. Germline assignment: CDR1 MNHNS and CDR2 SASEGT. This CDR3 reads CASSRTPNQEPQYF. DNA for the CDR3: TGTGCCAGCAGTCGGACACCGAATCAAGAGCCCCAGTACTTC.

For this clonotype: A junction boundary mismatches the germline segment, possibly from a read error. V gene TRBV20-1 combines with J gene TRBJ1-2, with D possibly matching TRBD1 (6 bases). Germline V gene data show CDR1 as DFQATT and CDR2 as SNEGSKA (reference sequence). The CDR3 length is 14 residues. DNA of the CDR3: TGCAGCGCTAGGTCAGGGGCGAGAGGCTATGGCTACACCTTC. Translation: CSARSGARGYGYTF.

This clonotype was picked up a small number of times. The chain combines TRBV9 with TRBJ2-5, with a tentative D call TRBD2 (6 bases). The J call may be incorrect, as the DNA end agrees better with TRBJ2-1. Per germline, CDR1 SGDLS and CDR2 YYNGEE. CDR3 length equals 14 residues. The CDR3 DNA reads as TGTGCCAGCAGCGTCGCGGGATTATCCAATGAGCAGTTCTTC. Translation gives CASSVAGLSNEQFF.

V and J are TRBV18 and TRBJ2-2, with D hard to call. The CDR3 sequence is 17 residues long. Germline lookup yields CDR1 KGHSH and CDR2 LQKENI. Trimming pared 0 bases from V and 5 bases from J, leaving 16 bases between. The CDR3 bases are TGTGCCAGCTCACCACCTGCCGGCGCTCTGGGGACCGGGGAGCTGTTTTTT. This encodes CASSPPAGALGTGELFF.

This clonotype was seen ten or more times. The gene calls are TRBV29-1 and TRBJ2-2; 10 positions match TRBD2. The germline V gene encodes CDR1 SQVTM and CDR2 ANQGSEA. This CDR3 contains 14 residues. V gave up 7 bases and J gave up 6 bases; unmatched junction bases: 8. In DNA form, the CDR3 reads TGCAGCGCCGGGACTAGCGCCACCCCCGGGGAGCTGTTTTTT. Protein sequence: CSAGTSATPGELFF.

This clonotype was recorded many times. The gene calls are TRBV10-3 and TRBJ2-5, with a weak D call TRBD1 (5 bases). V shed 3 bases and J shed 5 bases, with 7 bases lying between them. Germline CDR1 ENHRY, CDR2 SYGVKD. The CDR3 length is 12 residues. The CDR3 sequence: CAISEGAETQYF. CDR3 DNA: TGTGCCATCAGTGAAGGGGCTGAGACCCAGTACTTC.

This chain uses TRBV28 with TRBJ2-3; 8 nucleotides line up with TRBD2. Trimming took 9 bases from V and 0 from J; bases not matched to a gene: 2. This CDR3 has 13 amino acids. The germline CDR1 and CDR2 sequences are MDHEN and SYDVKM. The CDR3 sequence is CASSGASTDTQYF. In DNA form, the CDR3 reads TGTGCCAGTAGCGGGGCCAGCACAGATACGCAGTATTTT.

The rearrangement links TRBV29-1 to TRBJ2-2, with no clear D. This CDR3 has 14 residues. Germline CDR1 SQVTM, CDR2 ANQGSEA. Trimming removed 3 bases at V and 2 bases at J, with 10 bases between. This chain's CDR3 is CSVDSGPNTGELFF. CDR3 sequence (DNA): TGCAGCGTTGATTCCGGGCCCAACACCGGGGAGCTGTTTTTT.

This clonotype was seen more than once but under ten times. The chain recombines TRBV19 with TRBJ1-5; TRBD1 aligns across 10 bases. Per germline, CDR1 LNHDA and CDR2 SQIVND (reference sequence). The V and J ends lost 5 bases and 9 bases, in that order; junction bases with no gene match: 13. CDR3 length equals 16 residues. In DNA form, the CDR3 reads TGTGCCAGTAGTCTCAGACAGGGGGCGACGTCGTGGCCCCAGCATTTT. Translating it yields CASSLRQGATSWPQHF.

The genes are TRBV5-1 and TRBJ1-1; no clear D gene. The CDR3 runs to 14 residues. V shed 0 bases and J shed 14 bases, with 20 bases lying between them. Germline loops: CDR1 SGHRS, CDR2 YFSETQ. The CDR3 loop reads CASSLASPGAEYFF. The CDR3 region has the DNA TGCGCCAGCAGCTTGGCGTCCCCGGGAGCGGAATACTTCTTT.

The sample holds a few counts of this clonotype. This chain connects TRBV29-1 to TRBJ2-1; weak D call: TRBD2 (5 bases). This CDR3 is built from 12 residues. Trimming removed 6 bases from V and 6 bases from J, with 12 bases in between. Germline V gene data show CDR1 as SQVTM and CDR2 as ANQGSEA. This CDR3 reads CSVTRGGNEQFF. The CDR3 DNA follows: TGCAGCGTCACAAGAGGAGGCAATGAGCAGTTCTTC.

The CDR3 DNA reads as TGTGCCAGCAGTCCCCGGACTAGCGGGTTTTACGAGCAGTACGTC. This codes for CASSPRTSGFYEQYV. This chain connects TRBV28 to TRBJ2-7; TRBD2 matches at 11 bases. The V gene's germline CDR1 is MDHEN and CDR2 SYDVKM. V gave up 5 bases and J gave up 4 bases; unmatched junction bases: 7. The CDR3 spans 15 residues.

This clonotype was counted only a few times. The genes are TRBV28 and TRBJ1-6, with D hard to call. CDR1 and CDR2 from the germline V gene are MDHEN and SYDVKM. There are 15 residues in the CDR3. Trimming took 1 base from V and 9 from J, leaving 13 bases between them. The CDR3 region has the DNA TGTGCCAGCAGTTTATTGTGGCGAAATCCTTCACCCCTCCACTTT. It specifies CASSLLWRNPSPLHF.

This clonotype was counted between two and nine times. The chain employs TRBV28 and TRBJ2-5; D is perhaps TRBD1 (5 bases). The DNA end favors TRBJ2-7, so the J call may be wrong. Germline V CDR1 and CDR2: MDHEN, SYDVKM. The CDR3 is made up of 14 amino acids. In DNA, the CDR3 is TGTGCCAGCAGTTTAGAGGCAGGGCCGTACGAGCAGTACTTC. Residues: CASSLEAGPYEQYF.

This clonotype turned up a few times. This chain joins TRBV3-1 and TRBJ1-1, with a possible D match to TRBD1 (5 bases). V shed 1 base and J shed 10 bases, with 13 bases lying between them. Germline V gene sequence: CDR1 LGHDT, CDR2 YNNKEL (reference sequence). The CDR3 is made up of 13 amino acids. For the CDR3, the DNA is TGTGCCAGCAGCCAAGTAGGCGGCGGGGGAGCTTTCTTT. Protein product: CASSQVGGGGAFF.

The rearrangement joins TRBV20-1 to TRBJ2-5, with 7 bases lining up with TRBD1. In germline, CDR1 is DFQATT, CDR2 SNEGSKA (reference sequence). This CDR3 has 16 residues. V lost 6 bases to trimming and J lost 9 bases; unmatched junction nucleotides: 22. CDR3 bases: TGCAGTGCAAAAAACCGGGACAGAGTTCTTTCCGACCCCCAGTACTTC. Its translation: CSAKNRDRVLSDPQYF.